These T cell receptor beta chains were read from a single sample in a study of CD8 T cells in Susac syndrome. TCRdb re-derived calls from the immunoSEQ multiplex PCR reads in MiXCR, one entry per CDR3 protein. The table shows over 200,000 distinct CDR3 sequences, with 85% to 95% occurring only once. Sequencing was done on a sample of CD4+ T cells from PBMCs. The receptor set was obtained from a human donor with multiple sclerosis. The CDR3 runs from the conserved cysteine through the conserved F or W. D genes are given only for firm matches. Clone size is shown for a subset of rows, as once, few, many or a class of expanded clone.

cdr3_aa cdr3_nt clone_size d_call j_call v_call
CSAASGAEETQYF TGCAGTGCTGCATCGGGGGCTGAAGAGACCCAGTACTTC . . TRBJ2-5 TRBV20-1
CASSLRVDTDTQYF TGTGCCAGCAGCTTGAGAGTGGATACAGATACGCAGTATTTT . . TRBJ2-3 TRBV5-4
CASGTTLAKNIQYF TGTGCTAGTGGGACCACACTGGCCAAAAACATTCAGTACTTC . . TRBJ2-4 TRBV12-5
CSVGFDYNSPLHF TGCAGCGTTGGGTTCGATTATAATTCACCCCTCCACTTT . . TRBJ1-6 TRBV29-1
CSAGARADYGYTF TGCAGCGCCGGGGCGAGGGCTGACTATGGCTACACCTTC . . TRBJ1-2 TRBV29-1
CAWSIAASYGYTF TGTGCCTGGAGCATTGCAGCCTCCTATGGCTACACCTTC once . TRBJ1-2 TRBV30
CASSRGFNEQFF TGTGCCAGCAGTCGGGGGTTCAATGAGCAGTTCTTC . . TRBJ2-1 TRBV6-1
CASMLRDRVDPNTGELFF TGTGCCAGCATGCTGCGGGACAGGGTGGACCCGAACACCGGGGAGCTGTTTTTT . TRBD1 TRBJ2-2 TRBV12-3/TRBV12-4
CSVAPGQGVYEQYF TGCAGCGTAGCTCCGGGACAGGGAGTGTACGAGCAGTACTTC . TRBD1 TRBJ2-7 TRBV29-1
CASSFASGGETQYF TGTGCCAGCAGCTTCGCTAGCGGGGGAGAGACCCAGTACTTC once TRBD2 TRBJ2-5 TRBV7-9
CASSLMGPVHSYNEQFF TGTGCCAGCAGCTTAATGGGTCCCGTACACTCCTACAATGAGCAGTTCTTC . . TRBJ2-1 TRBV7-3
CASSQGSHTQYF TGTGCCAGCAGTCAAGGGTCACATACGCAGTATTTT . . TRBJ2-3 TRBV6-5
CASSQGARAADTEAFF TGTGCCAGCAGCCAAGGAGCTCGGGCGGCCGACACTGAAGCTTTCTTT . . TRBJ1-1 TRBV3-1
CASSFGYEQYF TGTGCCAGCAGTTTCGGCTACGAGCAGTACTTC few . TRBJ2-7 TRBV12-3/TRBV12-4
CAWSVPGDIYNEQFF TGTGCCTGGAGTGTACCGGGGGATATCTACAATGAGCAGTTCTTC . . TRBJ2-1 TRBV30
CASRPLGVAKNIQYF TGTGCCAGCAGACCTTTGGGCGTAGCCAAAAACATTCAGTACTTC . . TRBJ2-4 TRBV6-2/TRBV6-3
CSARATGVETQYF TGCAGCGCCAGGGCCACAGGGGTAGAGACCCAGTACTTC . TRBD1 TRBJ2-5 TRBV29-1
CASAGNQETQYF TGTGCCAGCGCCGGTAACCAAGAGACCCAGTACTTC once . TRBJ2-5 TRBV28
CSASLQANYGYTF TGCAGTGCTAGTCTCCAAGCTAACTATGGCTACACCTTC . . TRBJ1-2 TRBV20-1
CSVGGGNQPQHF TGCAGCGTTGGGGGTGGCAATCAGCCCCAGCATTTT . . TRBJ1-5 TRBV29-1
CASSSQGNTEAFF TGTGCCAGTAGTTCACAGGGGAACACTGAAGCTTTCTTT . . TRBJ1-1 TRBV19
CASSPGTAFYEQYF TGTGCCAGCAGCCCCGGGACAGCATTCTACGAGCAGTACTTC . TRBD1 TRBJ2-7 TRBV12-3/TRBV12-4
CDSSSRRQGGNSPLHF TGTGACAGCAGCTCGCGAAGACAGGGAGGTAATTCACCCCTCCACTTT . TRBD1 TRBJ1-6 TRBV9
CASSGHGQMNQPQHF TGTGCCAGCAGTGGCCATGGACAGATGAATCAGCCCCAGCATTTT . . TRBJ1-5 TRBV27
CAWTELPGNSPLHF TGTGCCTGGACCGAGCTCCCAGGGAATTCACCCCTCCACTTT . . TRBJ1-6 TRBV30
CSVENRLNTDTQYF TGCAGCGTTGAAAACAGGTTAAACACAGATACGCAGTATTTT . . TRBJ2-3 TRBV29-1
CASSLAGSATQYF TGCGCCAGCAGCTTGGCGGGGTCCGCCACGCAGTATTTT . . TRBJ2-3 TRBV5-1
CASSPPTAYTDTQYF TGTGCCAGCAGTCCCCCGACAGCCTACACAGATACGCAGTATTTT . . TRBJ2-3 TRBV12-3/TRBV12-4
CASQGTSVGNEQFF TGTGCCAGTCAGGGGACTAGCGTGGGAAATGAGCAGTTCTTC . TRBD2 TRBJ2-1 TRBV19
CSVSDGTYEQYF TGCAGCGTATCGGACGGGACATACGAGCAGTACTTC . . TRBJ2-7 TRBV29-1
CSAGATGNYGYTF TGCAGTGCTGGGGCGACAGGGAACTATGGCTACACCTTC once TRBD1 TRBJ1-2 TRBV20-1
CSASRTGAETQYF TGCAGTGCCAGCCGGACAGGGGCAGAGACCCAGTACTTC once TRBD1 TRBJ2-5 TRBV20-1
CASSLQGEGTDTQYF TGCGCCAGCAGCTTGCAGGGAGAGGGTACAGATACGCAGTATTTT . . TRBJ2-3 TRBV5-1
CAISEQGAGKNIQYF TGTGCCATCAGTGAGCAGGGGGCAGGCAAAAACATTCAGTACTTC . TRBD1 TRBJ2-4 TRBV10-3
CASSQLWGVYNEQFF TGTGCCAGCAGCCAATTGTGGGGGGTGTACAATGAGCAGTTCTTC . . TRBJ2-1 TRBV3-1
CAGRTTAGFSYNSPLHF TGTGCCGGGCGGACTACCGCGGGATTTTCCTATAATTCACCCCTCCACTTT once . TRBJ1-6 TRBV30
CSVHRDEGWGYTF TGCAGCGTTCACCGGGACGAGGGTTGGGGCTACACCTTC . . TRBJ1-2 TRBV29-1
CASSYSTGGYGYTF TGTGCCAGCAGTTACTCGACCGGGGGCTATGGCTACACCTTC . . TRBJ1-2 TRBV6-6
CASGTSGGAETQYF TGTGCCAGCGGAACTAGCGGGGGGGCGGAGACCCAGTACTTC . TRBD2 TRBJ2-5 TRBV12-3/TRBV12-4
CASSMGTNEKLFF TGTGCCAGCAGCATGGGGACTAATGAAAAACTGTTTTTT . . TRBJ1-4 TRBV5-4